This is a list of T cell receptor beta chains from one sample in a study of PD-L1 blockade in urothelial cancer. TCRdb keeps only in-frame clones here, not all; method: immunoSEQ multiplex PCR. The data show about 130,000 clones, less than 85% seen once. This sample comprised PBMCs, obtained around atezolizumab (anti-PD-L1) treatment. Source of these receptors: a man between 50 and 59 years old with urothelial cancer. CDR3s include the opening cysteine and the closing phenylalanine or tryptophan.

TRBV5-1 | 15 | CASSLLAANIGELFF
TRBV5-1 | 15 | CASSLGGSPYNEQFF
TRBV18 | 13 | CASSQGSGNEQYF
TRBV7-3 | 14 | CASSQGSNTGELFF
TRBV19 | 16 | CASSMAGTYSNQPQHF
TRBV19 | 15 | CASSASSGAAYEQYF
TRBV6-7 | 14 | CATRDGSSGNTIYF
TRBV5-4 | 13 | CASRWDSRGEQFF
TRBV10-3 | 14 | CAIGSGSSYNEQFF
TRBV28 | 15 | CASSSHGTGSYEQYF
TRBV7-9 | 16 | CASSLATSGSTDTQYF
TRBV9 | 16 | CASSAPGLGVYNEQFF
TRBV11-2 | 14 | CASSLVAGTYEQYF
TRBV7-2 | 16 | CASSLGSRLNTGELFF
TRBV28 | 14 | CASRRPGQTEKLFF
TRBV18 | 14 | CASSPMRNTGELFF
TRBV6-6 | 13 | CASSRTANYGYTF
TRBV18 | 15 | CASSPGLAETYEQYF
TRBV28 | 14 | CASSLMGGSYEQYF
TRBV19 | 13 | CASSISGQETQYF
TRBV18 | 14 | CASSPRTGNSPLHF
TRBV19 | 14 | CASSIRRSAGELFF
TRBV18 | 13 | CASSPSLGNEQFF
TRBV6-1 | 14 | CASSEGLLPYEQYF
TRBV15 | 17 | CATSRGLAGVVTDTQYF
TRBV2 | 14 | CASRGDGSSYEQYF
TRBV6-6 | 15 | CASTLRSGGDSPLHF
TRBV2 | 15 | CASSEGGAETGELFF
TRBV30 | 12 | CAWKGSGWAQYF
TRBV30 | 13 | CACDRARNSPLHF
TRBV30 | 13 | CAWSVRGPYEQYF
TRBV7-8 | 11 | CASSSYYEQYF
TRBV2 | 17 | CASRAPAGGFGTDTQYF
TRBV7-2 | 14 | CASSLGARNTEAFF
TRBV13 | 16 | CASSTPGLAGGYEQYF
TRBV15 | 17 | CATSRLGGTGTKNIQYF
TRBV7-2 | 16 | CASSLDSGSFSFRRYF
TRBV7-8 | 13 | CASSYRAANEQFF
TRBV13 | 15 | CASSPGLAITYEQYF
TRBV10-1 | 15 | CASSESRQGRETQYF
TRBV5-1 | 16 | CASSGGLAGSQETQYF
TRBV10-3 | 13 | CAISFGVKETQYF
TRBV19 | 16 | CASSRTSGAAKNIQYF
TRBV2 | 14 | CASSLGGGNQPQHF
TRBV5-1 | 16 | CASSPGQGVATDTQYF
TRBV5-6 | 14 | CASSLRLMNTEAFF